This T cell receptor beta chain came from a study of T cells in Graves' hyperthyroidism and ophthalmopathy. RNA transcripts provided the source from which TCR beta CDR3 regions were amplified. Researchers ran a first-round RT-PCR on the TCR CDR3 using the HTBI primer set. TCRdb analysed the multiplex PCR reads with MiXCR anew, one entry per CDR3 protein. The sample records around 570,000 distinct CDR3 sequences, roughly 21% being singletons. Ophthalmopathy patients all had a Clinical Activity Score of at least 3, a NOSPECS grade of at least 4 and disease under 3 months old. The V end lost 0 bases, the J end lost 2 bases, and 14 bases lay between the germline ends. CDR1 is LGHDT and CDR2 is YNNKEL in the germline V gene (reference sequence). The CDR3 spans 16 residues. Many counts were recorded for this clonotype.

The chain is built from TRBV3-1 and TRBJ2-7; the D gene is possibly TRBD1 (6 bases). The sequenced material came from blood. This TCR came from a man aged 35 to 55 with Graves' ophthalmopathy. Written as DNA, the CDR3 is TGTGCCAGCAGCCAAGAATCGGCAGGGGATCCCTACGAGCAGTACTTC. This codes for CASSQESAGDPYEQYF.